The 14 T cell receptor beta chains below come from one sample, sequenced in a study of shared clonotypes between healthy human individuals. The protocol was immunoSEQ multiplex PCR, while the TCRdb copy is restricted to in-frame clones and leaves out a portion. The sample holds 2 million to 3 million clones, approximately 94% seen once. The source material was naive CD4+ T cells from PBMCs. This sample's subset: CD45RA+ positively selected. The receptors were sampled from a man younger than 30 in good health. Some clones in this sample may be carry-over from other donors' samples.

CDR3 region: CASSYLPAGIDNEQFF. The CDR3 DNA reads as TGTGCCAGCAGTTACCTGCCAGCGGGAATCGACAATGAGCAGTTCTTC. The chain employs TRBV6-6 and TRBJ2-1, with 7 bases identical to TRBD2. J gave up 5 bases and V 2 bases, and 9 bases lay outside the gene matches. From germline, CDR1 is MNHNY and CDR2 SVGAGI (reference sequence). The CDR3 is 16 amino acids.

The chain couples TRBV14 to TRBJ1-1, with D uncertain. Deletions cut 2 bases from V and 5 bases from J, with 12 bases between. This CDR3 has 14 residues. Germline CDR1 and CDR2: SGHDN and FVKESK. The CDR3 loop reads CASSQSLSSTEAFF. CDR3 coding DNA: TGTGCCAGCAGCCAATCATTAAGTTCAACTGAAGCTTTCTTT. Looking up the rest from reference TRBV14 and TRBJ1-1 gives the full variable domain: EAGVTQFPSHSVIEKGQTVTLRCDPISGHDNLYWYRRVMGKEIKFLLHFVKESKQDESGMPNNRFLAERTGGTYSTLKVQPAELEDSGVYFCASSQSLSSTEAFFGQGTRLTVV.

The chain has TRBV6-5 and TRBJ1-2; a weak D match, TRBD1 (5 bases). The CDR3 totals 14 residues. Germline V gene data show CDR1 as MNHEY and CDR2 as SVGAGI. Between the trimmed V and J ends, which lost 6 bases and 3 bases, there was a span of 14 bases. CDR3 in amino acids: CASRGEGRHYGYTF. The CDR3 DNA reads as TGTGCCAGCAGGGGTGAGGGACGGCACTATGGCTACACCTTC.

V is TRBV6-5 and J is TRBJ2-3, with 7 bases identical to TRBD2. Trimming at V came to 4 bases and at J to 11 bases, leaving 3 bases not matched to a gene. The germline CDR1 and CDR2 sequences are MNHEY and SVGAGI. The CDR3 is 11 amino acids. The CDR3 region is CASSSPGGQYF. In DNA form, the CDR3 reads TGTGCCAGCAGTTCTCCGGGGGGGCAGTATTTT.

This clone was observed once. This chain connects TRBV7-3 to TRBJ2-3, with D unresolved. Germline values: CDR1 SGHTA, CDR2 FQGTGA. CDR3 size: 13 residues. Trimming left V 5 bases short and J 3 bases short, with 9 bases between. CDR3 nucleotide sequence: TGTGCCAGCAGCCCCTTCGAAACAGATACGCAGTATTTT. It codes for CASSPFETDTQYF.

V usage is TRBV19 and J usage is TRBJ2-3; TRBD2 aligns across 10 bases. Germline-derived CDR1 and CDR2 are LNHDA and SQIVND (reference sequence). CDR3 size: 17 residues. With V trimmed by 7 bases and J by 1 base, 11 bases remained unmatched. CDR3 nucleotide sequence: TGTGCCAGTACCCCGGCCGGGCTAGCGGGAGGCACAGATACGCAGTATTTT. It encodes CASTPAGLAGGTDTQYF.

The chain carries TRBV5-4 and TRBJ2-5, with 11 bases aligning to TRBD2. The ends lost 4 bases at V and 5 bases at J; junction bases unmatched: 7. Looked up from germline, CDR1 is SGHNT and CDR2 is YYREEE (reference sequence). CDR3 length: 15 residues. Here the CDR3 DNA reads TGTGCCAGCAGCCTACGACTAGCGGGATTGGAGACCCAGTACTTC. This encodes CASSLRLAGLETQYF.

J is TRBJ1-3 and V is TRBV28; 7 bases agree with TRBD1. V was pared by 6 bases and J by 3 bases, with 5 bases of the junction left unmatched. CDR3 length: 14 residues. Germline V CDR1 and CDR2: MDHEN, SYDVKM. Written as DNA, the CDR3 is TGTGCCAGCAGCTTGACAGGGTATGGAAACACCATATATTTT. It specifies CASSLTGYGNTIYF.

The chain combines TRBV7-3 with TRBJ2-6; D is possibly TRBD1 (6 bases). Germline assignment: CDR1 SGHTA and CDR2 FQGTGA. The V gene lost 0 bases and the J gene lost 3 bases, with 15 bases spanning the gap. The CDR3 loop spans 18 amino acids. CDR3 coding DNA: TGTGCCAGCAGCTTAACACGGGGCAGGGGCGGTGGGGCCAACGTCCTGACTTTC. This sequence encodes CASSLTRGRGGGANVLTF. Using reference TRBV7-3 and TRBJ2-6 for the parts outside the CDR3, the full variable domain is GAGVSQTPSNKVTEKGKYVELRCDPISGHTALYWYRQSLGQGPEFLIYFQGTGAADDSGLPNDRFFAVRPEGSVSTLKIQRTERGDSAVYLCASSLTRGRGGGANVLTFGAGSRLTVL.

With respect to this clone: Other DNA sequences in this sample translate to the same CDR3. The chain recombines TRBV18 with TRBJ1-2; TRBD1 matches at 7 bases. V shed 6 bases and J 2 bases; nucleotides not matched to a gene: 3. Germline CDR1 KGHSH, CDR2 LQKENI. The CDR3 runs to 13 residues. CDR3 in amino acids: CASSTDRNYGYTF. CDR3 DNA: TGTGCCAGCTCTACGGACAGGAACTATGGCTACACCTTC. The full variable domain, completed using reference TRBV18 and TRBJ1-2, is NAGVMQNPRHLVRRRGQEARLRCSPMKGHSHVYWYRQLPEEGLKFMVYLQKENIIDESGMPKERFSAEFPKEGPSILRIQQVVRGDSAAYFCASSTDRNYGYTFGSGTRLTVV.

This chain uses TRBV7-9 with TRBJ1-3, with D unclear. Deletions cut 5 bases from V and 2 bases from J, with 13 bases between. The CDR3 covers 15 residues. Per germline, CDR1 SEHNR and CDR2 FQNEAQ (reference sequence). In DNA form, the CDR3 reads TGTGCCAGCAGCGCCGGACCTGCGGCTGGAAACACCATATATTTT. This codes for CASSAGPAAGNTIYF.

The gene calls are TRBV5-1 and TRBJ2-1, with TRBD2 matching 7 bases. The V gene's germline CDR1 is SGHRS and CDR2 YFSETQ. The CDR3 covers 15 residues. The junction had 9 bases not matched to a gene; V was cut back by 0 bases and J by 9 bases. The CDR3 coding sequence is TGCGCCAGCAGCTTGGGGCTAGCGGTAGGCAGTGAGCAGTTCTTC. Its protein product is CASSLGLAVGSEQFF. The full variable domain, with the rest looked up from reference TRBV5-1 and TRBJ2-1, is KAGVTQTPRYLIKTRGQQVTLSCSPISGHRSVSWYQQTPGQGLQFLFEYFSETQRNKGNFPGRFSGRQFSNSRSEMNVSTLELGDSALYLCASSLGLAVGSEQFFGPGTRLTVL.

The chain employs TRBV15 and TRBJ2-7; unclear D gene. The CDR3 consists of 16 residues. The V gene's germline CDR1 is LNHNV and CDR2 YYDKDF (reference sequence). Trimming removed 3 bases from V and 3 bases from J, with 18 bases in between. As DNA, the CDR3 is TGTGCCACCAGCAGCGACTTCGGACCCAACAGCTACGAGCAGTACTTC. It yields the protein CATSSDFGPNSYEQYF.

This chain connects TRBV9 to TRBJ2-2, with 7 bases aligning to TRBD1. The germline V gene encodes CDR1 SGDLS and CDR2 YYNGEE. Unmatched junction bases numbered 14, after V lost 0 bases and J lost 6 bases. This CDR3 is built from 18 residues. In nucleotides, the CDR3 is TGTGCCAGCAGCGTAGATGGATTGGGACAGTTGGCTTCCGGGGAGCTGTTTTTT. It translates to CASSVDGLGQLASGELFF. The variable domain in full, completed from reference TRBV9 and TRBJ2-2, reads DSGVTQTPKHLITATGQRVTLRCSPRSGDLSVYWYQQSLDQGLQFLIQYYNGEERAKGNILERFSAQQFPDLHSELNLSSLELGDSALYFCASSVDGLGQLASGELFFGEGSRLTVL.